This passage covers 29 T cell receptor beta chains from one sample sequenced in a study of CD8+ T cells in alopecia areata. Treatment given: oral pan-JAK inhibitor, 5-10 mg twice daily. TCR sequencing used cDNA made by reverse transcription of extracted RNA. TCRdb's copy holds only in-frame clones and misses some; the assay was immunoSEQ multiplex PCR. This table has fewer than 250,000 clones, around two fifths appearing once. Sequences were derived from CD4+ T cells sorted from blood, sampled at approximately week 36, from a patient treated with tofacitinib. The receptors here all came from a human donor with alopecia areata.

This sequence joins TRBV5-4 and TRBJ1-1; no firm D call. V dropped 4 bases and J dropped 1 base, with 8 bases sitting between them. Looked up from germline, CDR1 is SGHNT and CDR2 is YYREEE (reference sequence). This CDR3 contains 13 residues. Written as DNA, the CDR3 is TGTGCCAGCAGCCTCGGGCCGAACACTGAAGCTTTCTTT. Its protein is CASSLGPNTEAFF.

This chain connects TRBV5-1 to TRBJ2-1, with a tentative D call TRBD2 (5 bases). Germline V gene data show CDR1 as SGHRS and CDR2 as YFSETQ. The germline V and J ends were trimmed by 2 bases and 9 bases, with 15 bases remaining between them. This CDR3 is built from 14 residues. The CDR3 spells CASSFPTRAGEQFF. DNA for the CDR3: TGCGCCAGCAGCTTTCCTACACGGGCGGGTGAGCAGTTCTTC.

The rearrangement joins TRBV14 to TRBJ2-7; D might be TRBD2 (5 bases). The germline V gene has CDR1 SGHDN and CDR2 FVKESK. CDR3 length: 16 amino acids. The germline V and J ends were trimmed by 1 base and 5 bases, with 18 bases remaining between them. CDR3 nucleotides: TGTGCCAGCAGCCAAGCGGCGACGCGGGCGCGGCACGAGCAGTACTTC. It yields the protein CASSQAATRARHEQYF. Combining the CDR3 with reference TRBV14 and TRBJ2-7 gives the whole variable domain EAGVTQFPSHSVIEKGQTVTLRCDPISGHDNLYWYRRVMGKEIKFLLHFVKESKQDESGMPNNRFLAERTGGTYSTLKVQPAELEDSGVYFCASSQAATRARHEQYFGPGTRLTVT.

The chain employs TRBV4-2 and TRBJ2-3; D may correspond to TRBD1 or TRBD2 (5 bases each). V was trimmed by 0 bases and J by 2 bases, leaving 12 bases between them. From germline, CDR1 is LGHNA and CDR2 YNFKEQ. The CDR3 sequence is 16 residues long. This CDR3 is CASSQDFRDHTDTQYF. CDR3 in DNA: TGTGCCAGCAGCCAAGATTTTAGGGACCACACAGATACGCAGTATTTT.

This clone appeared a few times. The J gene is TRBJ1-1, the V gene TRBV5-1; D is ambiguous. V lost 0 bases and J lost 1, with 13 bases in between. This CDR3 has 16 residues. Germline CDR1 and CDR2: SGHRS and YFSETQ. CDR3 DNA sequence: TGCGCCAGCAGCTTGGCCCCCGGAGAGGGGAACACTGAAGCTTTCTTT. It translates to CASSLAPGEGNTEAFF.

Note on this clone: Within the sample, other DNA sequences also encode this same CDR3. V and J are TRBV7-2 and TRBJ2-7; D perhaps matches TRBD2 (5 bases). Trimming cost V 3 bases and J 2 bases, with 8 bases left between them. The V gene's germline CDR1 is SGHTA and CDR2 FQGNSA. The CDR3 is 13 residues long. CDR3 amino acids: CASSFGLTYEQYF. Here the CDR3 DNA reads TGTGCCAGCAGCTTCGGACTCACCTACGAGCAGTACTTC.

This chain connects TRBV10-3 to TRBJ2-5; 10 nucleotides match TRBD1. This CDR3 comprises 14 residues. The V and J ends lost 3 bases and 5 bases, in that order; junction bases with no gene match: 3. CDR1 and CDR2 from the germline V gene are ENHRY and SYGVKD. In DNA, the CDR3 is TGTGCCATCAGTGAACGGACAGGGGGGGAGACCCAGTACTTC. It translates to CAISERTGGETQYF.

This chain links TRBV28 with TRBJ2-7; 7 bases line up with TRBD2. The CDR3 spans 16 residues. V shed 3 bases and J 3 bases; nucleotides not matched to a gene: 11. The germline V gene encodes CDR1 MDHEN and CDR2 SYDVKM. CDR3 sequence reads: CASSFGTLAEGYEQYF. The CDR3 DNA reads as TGTGCCAGCAGTTTCGGGACCCTAGCGGAGGGCTACGAGCAGTACTTC.

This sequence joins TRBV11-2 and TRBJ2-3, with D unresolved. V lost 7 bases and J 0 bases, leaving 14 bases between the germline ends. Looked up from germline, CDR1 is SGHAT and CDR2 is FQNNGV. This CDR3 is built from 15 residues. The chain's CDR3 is CASMRLVGSTDTQYF. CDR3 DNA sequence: TGTGCCAGCATGAGGCTGGTAGGGAGCACAGATACGCAGTATTTT.

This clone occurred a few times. CDR3 in DNA: TGCAGCGTTGACAGAGTAAACAATGAGCAGTTCTTC. Amino acids: CSVDRVNNEQFF. The chain links TRBV29-1 to TRBJ2-1; D uncertain. The CDR3 consists of 12 residues. V was cut by 3 bases and J by 5 bases, with 8 bases left in between. Germline loops: CDR1 SQVTM, CDR2 ANQGSEA.

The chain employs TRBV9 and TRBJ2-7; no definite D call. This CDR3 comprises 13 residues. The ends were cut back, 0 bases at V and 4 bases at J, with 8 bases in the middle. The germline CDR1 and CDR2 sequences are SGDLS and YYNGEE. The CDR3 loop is CASSVDGRYEQYF. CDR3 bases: TGTGCCAGCAGCGTAGACGGGCGATACGAGCAGTACTTC.

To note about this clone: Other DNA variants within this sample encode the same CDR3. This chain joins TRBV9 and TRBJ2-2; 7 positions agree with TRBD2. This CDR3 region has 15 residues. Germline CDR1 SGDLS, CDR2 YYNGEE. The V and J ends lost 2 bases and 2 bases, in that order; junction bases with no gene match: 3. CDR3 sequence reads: CASSVASGNTGELFF. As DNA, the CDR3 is TGTGCCAGCAGCGTCGCTAGCGGTAACACCGGGGAGCTGTTTTTT.

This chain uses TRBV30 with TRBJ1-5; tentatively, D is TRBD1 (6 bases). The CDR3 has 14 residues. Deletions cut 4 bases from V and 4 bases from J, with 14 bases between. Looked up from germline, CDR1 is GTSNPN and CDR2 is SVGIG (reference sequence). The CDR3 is CAWTLGGQNQPQHF. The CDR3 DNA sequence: TGTGCCTGGACTCTAGGGGGGCAGAATCAGCCCCAGCATTTT.

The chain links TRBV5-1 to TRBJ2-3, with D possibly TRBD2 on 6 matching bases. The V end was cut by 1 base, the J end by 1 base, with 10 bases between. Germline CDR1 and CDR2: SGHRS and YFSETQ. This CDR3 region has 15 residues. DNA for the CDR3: TGCGCCAGCAGCTTGTCCGGAGGGGGCACAGATACGCAGTATTTT. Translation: CASSLSGGGTDTQYF.

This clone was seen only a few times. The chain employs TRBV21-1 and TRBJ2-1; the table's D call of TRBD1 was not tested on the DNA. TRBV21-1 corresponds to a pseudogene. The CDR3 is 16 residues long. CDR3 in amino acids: CASTPPDSRPYNEQFF. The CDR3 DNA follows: TGTGCCAGCACCCCTCCGGACAGTCGACCCTACAATGAGCAGTTCTTC.

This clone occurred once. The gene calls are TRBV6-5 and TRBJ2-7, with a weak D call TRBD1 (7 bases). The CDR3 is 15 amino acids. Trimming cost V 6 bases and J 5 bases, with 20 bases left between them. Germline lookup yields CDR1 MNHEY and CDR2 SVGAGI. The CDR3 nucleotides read TGTGCCAGCAGGAGACAGGGTGGAGGGACGGACGAGCAGTACTTC. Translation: CASRRQGGGTDEQYF.

The CDR3 here is CASSPYQREETQYF. The CDR3 DNA reads as TGTGCCAGCTCACCATACCAGAGAGAAGAGACCCAGTACTTC. The chain carries TRBV18 and TRBJ2-5; D gene uncertain. The V gene lost 2 bases and the J gene lost 3 bases, with 10 bases spanning the gap. In germline, CDR1 is KGHSH, CDR2 LQKENI. The CDR3 covers 14 residues.

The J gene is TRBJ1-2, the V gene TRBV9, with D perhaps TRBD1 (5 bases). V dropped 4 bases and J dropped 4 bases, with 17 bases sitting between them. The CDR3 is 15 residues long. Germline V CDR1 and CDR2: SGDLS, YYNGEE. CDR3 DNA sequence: TGTGCCAGCAGCCCTTCCGACAGATTTAGCTATGGCTACACCTTC. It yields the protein CASSPSDRFSYGYTF.

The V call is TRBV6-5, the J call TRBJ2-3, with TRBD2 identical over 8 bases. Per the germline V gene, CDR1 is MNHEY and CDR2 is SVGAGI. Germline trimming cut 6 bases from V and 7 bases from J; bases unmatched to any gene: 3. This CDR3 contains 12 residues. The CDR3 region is CASSGRGYTQYF. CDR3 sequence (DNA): TGTGCCAGCAGCGGGAGGGGATATACGCAGTATTTT.

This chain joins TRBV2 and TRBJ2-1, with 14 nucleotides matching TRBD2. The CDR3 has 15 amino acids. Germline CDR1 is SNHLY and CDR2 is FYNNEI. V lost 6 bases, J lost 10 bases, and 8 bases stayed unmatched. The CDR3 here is CASSETSGRAREQFF. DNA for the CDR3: TGTGCCAGCAGCGAGACTAGCGGGAGGGCACGAGAGCAGTTCTTC.

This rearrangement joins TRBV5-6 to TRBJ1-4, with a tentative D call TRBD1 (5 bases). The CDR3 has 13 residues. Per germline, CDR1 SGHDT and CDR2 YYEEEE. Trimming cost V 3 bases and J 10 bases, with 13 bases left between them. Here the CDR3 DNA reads TGTGCCAGCAGCTCCCTCGCGGGGGGAAAACTGTTTTTT. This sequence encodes CASSSLAGGKLFF.

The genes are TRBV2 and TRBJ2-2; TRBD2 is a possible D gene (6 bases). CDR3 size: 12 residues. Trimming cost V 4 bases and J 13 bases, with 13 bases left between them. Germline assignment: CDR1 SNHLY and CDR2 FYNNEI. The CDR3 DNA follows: TGTGCCAGCAGTGGACGGGAGCCGAGGCTGTTTTTT. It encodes CASSGREPRLFF.

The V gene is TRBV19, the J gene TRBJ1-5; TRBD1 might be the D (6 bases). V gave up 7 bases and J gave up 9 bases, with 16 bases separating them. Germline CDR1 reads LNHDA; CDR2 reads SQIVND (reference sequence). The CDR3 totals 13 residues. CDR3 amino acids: CASNDQGFLPQHF. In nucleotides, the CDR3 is TGTGCCAGTAATGATCAGGGGTTTCTGCCCCAGCATTTT.

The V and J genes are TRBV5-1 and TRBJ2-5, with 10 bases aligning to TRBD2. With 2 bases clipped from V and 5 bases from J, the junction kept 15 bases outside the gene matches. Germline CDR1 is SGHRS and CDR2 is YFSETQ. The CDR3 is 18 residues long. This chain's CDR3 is CASSFAPGSGLATETQYF. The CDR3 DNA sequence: TGCGCCAGCAGCTTCGCCCCCGGGTCGGGACTAGCGACCGAGACCCAGTACTTC.

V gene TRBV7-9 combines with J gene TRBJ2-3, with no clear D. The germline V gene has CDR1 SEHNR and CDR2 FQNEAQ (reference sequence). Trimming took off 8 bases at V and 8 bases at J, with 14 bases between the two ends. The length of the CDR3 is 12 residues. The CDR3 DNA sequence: TGTGCCAGCCACCGACTGCCCGGTACGCAGTATTTT. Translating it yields CASHRLPGTQYF. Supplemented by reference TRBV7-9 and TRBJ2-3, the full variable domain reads DTGVSQNPRHKITKRGQNVTFRCDPISEHNRLYWYRQTLGQGPEFLTYFQNEAQLEKSRLLSDRFSAERPKGSFSTLEIQRTEQGDSAMYLCASHRLPGTQYFGPGTRLTVL.

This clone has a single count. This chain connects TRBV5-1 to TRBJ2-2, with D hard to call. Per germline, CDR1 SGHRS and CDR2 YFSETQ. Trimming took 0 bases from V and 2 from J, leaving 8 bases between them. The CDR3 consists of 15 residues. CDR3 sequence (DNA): TGCGCCAGCAGCTTGGTGGAAATTAACACCGGGGAGCTGTTTTTT. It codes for CASSLVEINTGELFF.

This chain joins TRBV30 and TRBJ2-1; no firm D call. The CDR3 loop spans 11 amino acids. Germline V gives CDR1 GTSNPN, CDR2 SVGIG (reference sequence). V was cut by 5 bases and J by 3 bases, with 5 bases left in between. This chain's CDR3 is CAWADYNEQFF. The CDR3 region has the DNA TGTGCCTGGGCAGACTACAATGAGCAGTTCTTC.

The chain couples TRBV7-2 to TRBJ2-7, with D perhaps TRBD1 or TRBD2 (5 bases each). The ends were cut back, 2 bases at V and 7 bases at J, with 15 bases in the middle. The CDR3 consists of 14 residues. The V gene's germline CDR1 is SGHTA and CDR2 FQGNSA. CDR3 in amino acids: CASSLSGTDYEQYF. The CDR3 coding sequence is TGTGCCAGCAGCTTATCCGGGACCGACTATGAGCAGTACTTC.

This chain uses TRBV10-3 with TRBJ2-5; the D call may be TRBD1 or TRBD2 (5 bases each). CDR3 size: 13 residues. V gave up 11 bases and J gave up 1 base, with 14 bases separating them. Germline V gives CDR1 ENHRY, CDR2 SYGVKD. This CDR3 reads CAASGQPQETQYF. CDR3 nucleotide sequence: TGTGCCGCTTCGGGGCAGCCCCAAGAGACCCAGTACTTC.